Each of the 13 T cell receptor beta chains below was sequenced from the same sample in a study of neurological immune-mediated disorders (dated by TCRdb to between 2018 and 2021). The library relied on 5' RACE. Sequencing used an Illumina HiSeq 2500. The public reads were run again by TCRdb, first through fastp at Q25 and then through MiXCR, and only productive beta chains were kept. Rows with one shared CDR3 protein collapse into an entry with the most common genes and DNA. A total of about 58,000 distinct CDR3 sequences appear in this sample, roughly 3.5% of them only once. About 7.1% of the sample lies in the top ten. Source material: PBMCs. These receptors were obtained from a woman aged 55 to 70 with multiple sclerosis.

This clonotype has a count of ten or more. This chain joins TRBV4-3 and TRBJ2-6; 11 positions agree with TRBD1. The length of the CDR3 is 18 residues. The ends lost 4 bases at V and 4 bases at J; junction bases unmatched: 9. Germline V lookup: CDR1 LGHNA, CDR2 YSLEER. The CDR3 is CASSRAGQGGRGANVLTF. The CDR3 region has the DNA TGCGCCAGCAGCCGTGCGGGACAGGGGGGGAGAGGGGCCAACGTCCTGACTTTC.

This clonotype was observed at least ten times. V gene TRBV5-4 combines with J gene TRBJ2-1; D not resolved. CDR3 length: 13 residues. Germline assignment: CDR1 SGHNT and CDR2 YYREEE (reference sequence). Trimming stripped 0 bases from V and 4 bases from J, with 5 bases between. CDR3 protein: CASSLDMYNEQFF. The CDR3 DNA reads TGTGCCAGCAGCTTGGATATGTACAATGAGCAGTTCTTC. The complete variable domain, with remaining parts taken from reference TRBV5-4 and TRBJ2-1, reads ETGVTQSPTHLIKTRGQQVTLRCSSQSGHNTVSWYQQALGQGPQFIFQYYREEENGRGNFPPRFSGLQFPNYSSELNVNALELDDSALYLCASSLDMYNEQFFGPGTRLTVL.

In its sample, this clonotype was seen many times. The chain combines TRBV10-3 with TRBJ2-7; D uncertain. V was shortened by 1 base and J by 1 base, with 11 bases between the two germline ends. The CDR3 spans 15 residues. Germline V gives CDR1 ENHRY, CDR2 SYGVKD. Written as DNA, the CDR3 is TGTGCCATCAGTGAGTGGTGGGGTAGTTCCTACGAGCAGTACTTC. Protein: CAISEWWGSSYEQYF.

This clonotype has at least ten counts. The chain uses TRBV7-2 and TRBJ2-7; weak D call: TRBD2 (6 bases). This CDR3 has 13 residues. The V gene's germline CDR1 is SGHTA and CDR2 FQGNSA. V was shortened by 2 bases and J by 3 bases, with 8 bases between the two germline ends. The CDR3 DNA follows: TGTGCCAGCAGCTTACGGACTAACTACGAGCAGTACTTC. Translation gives CASSLRTNYEQYF.

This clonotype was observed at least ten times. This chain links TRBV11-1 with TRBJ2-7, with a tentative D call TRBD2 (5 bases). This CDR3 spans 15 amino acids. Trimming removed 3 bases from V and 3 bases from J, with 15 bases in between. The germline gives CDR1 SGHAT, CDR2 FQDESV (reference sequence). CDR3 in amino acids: CASSLLRTGFYEQYF. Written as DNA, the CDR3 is TGTGCCAGCAGCTTGTTACGGACGGGATTCTACGAGCAGTACTTC.

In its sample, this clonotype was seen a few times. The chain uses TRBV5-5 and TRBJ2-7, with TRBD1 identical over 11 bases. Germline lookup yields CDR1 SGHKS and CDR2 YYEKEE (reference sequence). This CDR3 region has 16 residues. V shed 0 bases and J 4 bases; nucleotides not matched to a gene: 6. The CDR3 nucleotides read TGTGCCAGCAGCTTGGCCAAGGACAGGGGGCAGTACGAGCAGTACTTC. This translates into CASSLAKDRGQYEQYF.

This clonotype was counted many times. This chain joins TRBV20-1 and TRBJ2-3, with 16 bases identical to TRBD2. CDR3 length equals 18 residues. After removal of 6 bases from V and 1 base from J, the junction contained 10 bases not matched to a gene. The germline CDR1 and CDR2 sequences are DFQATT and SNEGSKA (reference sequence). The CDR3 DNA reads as TGCAGTGCCCCGAGGGGACTAGCGGGAGGGCCGGGCACAGATACGCAGTATTTT. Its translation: CSAPRGLAGGPGTDTQYF.

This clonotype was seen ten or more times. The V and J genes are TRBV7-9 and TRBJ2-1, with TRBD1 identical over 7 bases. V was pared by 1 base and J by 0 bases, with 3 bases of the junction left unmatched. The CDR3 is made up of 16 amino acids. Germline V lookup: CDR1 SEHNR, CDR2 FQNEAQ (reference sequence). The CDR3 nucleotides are TGTGCCAGCAGCTTAGACAGGGGACCCTCCTACAATGAGCAGTTCTTC. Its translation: CASSLDRGPSYNEQFF.

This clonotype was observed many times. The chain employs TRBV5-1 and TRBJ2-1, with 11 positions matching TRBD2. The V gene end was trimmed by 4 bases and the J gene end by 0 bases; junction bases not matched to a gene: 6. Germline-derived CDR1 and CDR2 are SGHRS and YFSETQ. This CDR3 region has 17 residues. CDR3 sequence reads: CASSRTSGPSSYNEQFF. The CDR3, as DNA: TGCGCCAGCAGCCGGACTAGCGGGCCTAGCTCCTACAATGAGCAGTTCTTC.

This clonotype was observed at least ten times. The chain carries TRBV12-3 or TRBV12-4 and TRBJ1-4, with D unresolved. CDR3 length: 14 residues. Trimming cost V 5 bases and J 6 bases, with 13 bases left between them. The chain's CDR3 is CASSPADLHEKLFF. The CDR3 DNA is TGTGCCAGCAGTCCCGCGGACCTTCATGAAAAACTGTTTTTT.

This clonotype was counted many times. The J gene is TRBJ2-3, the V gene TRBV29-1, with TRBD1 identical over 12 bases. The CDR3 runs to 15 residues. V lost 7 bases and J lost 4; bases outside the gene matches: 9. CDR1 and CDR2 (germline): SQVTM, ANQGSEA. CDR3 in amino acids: CSGRGQGAPADTQYF. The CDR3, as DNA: TGCAGCGGAAGGGGACAGGGGGCGCCGGCAGATACGCAGTATTTT.

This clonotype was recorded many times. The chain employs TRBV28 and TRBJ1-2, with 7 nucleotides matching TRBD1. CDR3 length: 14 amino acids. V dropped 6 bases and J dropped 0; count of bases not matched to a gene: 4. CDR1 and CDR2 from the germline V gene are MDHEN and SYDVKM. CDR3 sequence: CASRKTGANYGYTF. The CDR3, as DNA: TGTGCCAGCAGGAAAACAGGGGCTAACTATGGCTACACCTTC.

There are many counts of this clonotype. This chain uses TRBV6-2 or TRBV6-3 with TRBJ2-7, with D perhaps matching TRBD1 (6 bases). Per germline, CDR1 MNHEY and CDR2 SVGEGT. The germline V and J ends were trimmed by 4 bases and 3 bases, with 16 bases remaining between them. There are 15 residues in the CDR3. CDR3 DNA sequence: TGTGCCAGCAGTTCCCCCCGGCAGGGGATCTACGAGCAGTACTTC. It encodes CASSSPRQGIYEQYF.